Below are 6 T cell receptor beta chains sequenced from a single sample in a study of T-cell reconstitution after alpha-beta-depleted transplantation in children (dated by TCRdb to the mid-2010s). Libraries came from PCR. Instrument on record: Illumina HiSeq 2500. To normalize quantification of the TCRbeta repertoire, the TCR libraries were built with molecular barcoding that relied on unique molecular identifiers. TCRdb reran the public reads through fastp at Q25 and MiXCR, keeping productive beta chains. CDR3 protein duplicates are merged, each entry listing the most common genes and DNA. The sample table lists some 350,000 distinct CDR3 sequences, roughly 15% of them with a count of one. The ten largest clones capture about 41% of the sample. The treatment or condition label here, explained by the study, means: allogeneic hematopoietic cell transplantation with graft depleted of TCRalphabeta T cells and CD19 B cells.

The material was PBMCs, mostly from graft donor cells, obtained 360 days after TCRalphabeta/CD19-depleted stem cell transplant. These receptor sequences come from a male patient between 2 and 15 years old who had a stem cell transplant for acute lymphoblastic leukemia, so the T cells may come from the graft donor.

This clonotype was detected a few times. The chain joins TRBV7-7 to TRBJ1-2, with TRBD1 matching 12 bases. Losses at the gene ends were 5 bases for V and 4 bases for J; bases not matched to a gene: 14. Germline V gene data show CDR1 as SSHAT and CDR2 as FNYEAQ (reference sequence). This CDR3 has 18 amino acids. CDR3 sequence (DNA): TGTGCCAGCAGCAGAAAGCCGGGACAGGGGGCGGCTCCCTATGGCTACACCTTC. This sequence encodes CASSRKPGQGAAPYGYTF.

This clonotype was observed at least ten times. The V and J genes are TRBV27 and TRBJ2-3; D is perhaps TRBD2 (6 bases). Germline V gene sequence: CDR1 MNHEY, CDR2 SMNVEV (reference sequence). The ends were cut back, 3 bases at V and 2 bases at J, with 9 bases in the middle. This CDR3 is 14 amino acids long. The CDR3 nucleotides read TGTGCCAGCAGTTTGGGGACTTACACAGATACGCAGTATTTT. This gives the protein CASSLGTYTDTQYF.

The CDR3: CASSFRRAFYGYTF. In DNA, the CDR3 is TGTGCCAGCAGTTTCCGCAGGGCTTTCTATGGCTACACCTTC. V gene TRBV12-3 or TRBV12-4 combines with J gene TRBJ1-2, with a tentative D call TRBD1 (5 bases). This CDR3 region has 14 residues. Trimming shortened V by 3 bases and J by 4 bases, and 12 bases separated the two germline ends.

This clonotype was seen a few times. This chain links TRBV20-1 with TRBJ2-3, with 12 nucleotides matching TRBD2. The ends lost 2 bases at V and 7 bases at J; junction bases unmatched: 1. From germline, CDR1 is DFQATT and CDR2 SNEGSKA (reference sequence). This CDR3 is 13 amino acids long. CDR3 residues: CSARLAGGYTQYF. The DNA of the CDR3 is TGCAGTGCTAGACTAGCGGGAGGGTATACGCAGTATTTT.

A few counts support this clonotype. This chain links TRBV20-1 with TRBJ2-1; possible D gene TRBD1, 6 bases. Germline V lookup: CDR1 DFQATT, CDR2 SNEGSKA (reference sequence). With 0 bases removed from V and 9 bases from J, the gap between germline ends came to 18 bases. This CDR3 region has 15 residues. CDR3 DNA: TGCAGTGCTAGAGAGGTGACTCCCCAGGGGATTGAGCAGTTCTTC. Encoded protein: CSAREVTPQGIEQFF.

This sequence joins TRBV12-3 or TRBV12-4 and TRBJ2-1; 7 positions match TRBD1. The CDR3 covers 14 residues. J was trimmed by 0 bases and V by 6 bases; bases with no gene match: 2. CDR3 nucleotides: TGTGCCAGCAGGTGGACAGGCTCCTACAATGAGCAGTTCTTC. The encoded protein is CASRWTGSYNEQFF.